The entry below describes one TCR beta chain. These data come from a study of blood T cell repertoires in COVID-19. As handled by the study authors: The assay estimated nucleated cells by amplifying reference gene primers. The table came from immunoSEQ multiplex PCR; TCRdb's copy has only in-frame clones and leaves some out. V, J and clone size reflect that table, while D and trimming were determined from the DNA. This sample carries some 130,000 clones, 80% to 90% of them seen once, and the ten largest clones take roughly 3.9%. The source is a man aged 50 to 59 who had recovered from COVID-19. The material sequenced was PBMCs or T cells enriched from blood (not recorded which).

The CDR3 DNA follows: TGCGCCAGCACTACAGGACAGGGGCCCGGAAACACCATATATTTT. This codes for CASTTGQGPGNTIYF. The rearrangement uses TRBV10-2 and TRBJ1-3, with 9 bases aligning to TRBD1. The CDR3 extends over 15 amino acids. Germline CDR1 reads WSHSY; CDR2 reads SAAADI. The V and J ends lost 7 bases and 4 bases, in that order; junction bases with no gene match: 8.